These 21 T cell receptor beta chains share one sample of origin, sequenced in a study of cytomegalovirus exposure and HLA in healthy donors. The protocol was immunoSEQ multiplex PCR, while the TCRdb copy is restricted to in-frame clones and leaves out a portion. The sample consists of roughly 350,000 clones, approximately 90% of them appearing once. The specimen was PBMCs. These TCRs come from a woman in her late teens or twenties in good health and CMV-seronegative.

This clone was counted a single time. This chain links TRBV27 with TRBJ2-7; tentatively, D is TRBD2 (5 bases). V was shortened by 0 bases and J by 0 bases, with 12 bases between the two germline ends. The germline CDR1 and CDR2 sequences are MNHEY and SMNVEV (reference sequence). This CDR3 has 16 amino acids. The CDR3 sequence is CASSLSAGHPSYEQYF. DNA of the CDR3: TGTGCCAGCAGTTTATCGGCGGGCCATCCCTCCTACGAGCAGTACTTC.

The CDR3 DNA reads as TGCGCCAGCAGCCAGGGGCTTAGCACTGAAGCTTTCTTT. Amino acid sequence: CASSQGLSTEAFF. This sequence joins TRBV4-3 and TRBJ1-1, with D tentatively TRBD1 (5 bases). The length of the CDR3 is 13 residues. Trimming cost V 3 bases and J 4 bases, with 9 bases left between them. Germline V lookup: CDR1 LGHNA, CDR2 YSLEER.

The CDR3 sequence: CACDPGTSSYNEQFF. CDR3 bases: TGTGCCTGCGACCCCGGGACTAGCTCCTACAATGAGCAGTTCTTC. The genes are TRBV28 and TRBJ2-1; 8 bases are a match to TRBD2. Germline trimming cut 11 bases from V and 0 bases from J; bases unmatched to any gene: 9. There are 15 residues in the CDR3. CDR1 and CDR2 (germline): MDHEN, SYDVKM.

The gene calls are TRBV2 and TRBJ1-3, with D uncertain. The V end lost 4 bases, the J end lost 2 bases, and 9 bases lay between the germline ends. CDR1 and CDR2 from the germline V gene are SNHLY and FYNNEI. The CDR3 is 14 residues long. This chain's CDR3 is CASSGGSTGNTIYF. The CDR3 DNA reads as TGTGCCAGCAGTGGCGGGTCGACTGGAAACACCATATATTTT.

This chain links TRBV4-3 with TRBJ2-1; TRBD2 agrees at 10 bases. CDR1 and CDR2 (germline): LGHNA, YSLEER. V lost 1 base, J lost 9 bases, and 0 bases stayed unmatched. The CDR3 is made up of 13 amino acids. CDR3 in amino acids: CASSQVAGGEQFF. In DNA form, the CDR3 reads TGCGCCAGCAGCCAAGTAGCGGGAGGTGAGCAGTTCTTC.

This clone has more than one count but fewer than ten. V and J are TRBV18 and TRBJ1-2; maybe TRBD1 (6 bases). This CDR3 region has 14 residues. Germline CDR1 is KGHSH and CDR2 is LQKENI. V dropped 6 bases and J dropped 5 bases, with 16 bases sitting between them. As DNA, the CDR3 is TGTGCCAGCTCCCCAGGCGCAGGGGAATATGGCTACACCTTC. Translation gives CASSPGAGEYGYTF.

This chain connects TRBV5-6 to TRBJ2-1, with TRBD1 matching over 9 bases. CDR3 length: 16 amino acids. The V and J ends lost 0 bases and 7 bases, in that order; junction bases with no gene match: 8. From germline, CDR1 is SGHDT and CDR2 YYEEEE. CDR3 coding DNA: TGTGCCAGCAGCTTGGCCGGGACAGGGTGGTTAAATGAGCAGTTCTTC. Its translation is CASSLAGTGWLNEQFF.

The chain has TRBV10-2 and TRBJ1-1; no reliable D call. The CDR3 runs 12 residues. Deletions cut 2 bases from V and 7 bases from J, with 8 bases between. Germline V gene sequence: CDR1 WSHSY, CDR2 SAAADI. This CDR3 reads CASSEAKNEAFF. The CDR3 coding sequence is TGCGCCAGCAGTGAGGCGAAGAATGAAGCTTTCTTT.

CDR3 in DNA: TGTGCCAGCAGTGCCCAGCGGGGTAGGAGCGAGCAGTACTTC. Translation: CASSAQRGRSEQYF. The V and J genes are TRBV2 and TRBJ2-7; 7 bases align to TRBD2. The CDR3 consists of 14 residues. Per germline, CDR1 SNHLY and CDR2 FYNNEI. V dropped 4 bases and J dropped 6; count of bases not matched to a gene: 9.

The V gene is TRBV28, the J gene TRBJ2-1; 9 bases are a match to TRBD1. CDR3 length: 15 residues. The V gene's germline CDR1 is MDHEN and CDR2 SYDVKM. Unmatched junction bases numbered 6, after V lost 6 bases and J lost 3 bases. CDR3 protein: CASRTGQGNYNEQFF. The CDR3 DNA reads TGTGCCAGCAGAACCGGACAGGGGAACTACAATGAGCAGTTCTTC.

Comment on this clone: The junction and the germline gene differ at one end; a read error may be behind it. The chain joins TRBV5-1 to TRBJ2-7; D uncertain. The CDR3 length is 14 residues. Per germline, CDR1 SGHRS and CDR2 YFSETQ. In DNA form, the CDR3 reads TGCGCCAGCAGCTTGGACGTAGCCTCCGACGAGCAGTACTTC. It encodes CASSLDVASDEQYF.

The genes are TRBV29-1 and TRBJ1-1; possibly TRBD1 for D (6 bases). Germline lookup yields CDR1 SQVTM and CDR2 ANQGSEA. V lost 6 bases and J lost 4, with 12 bases in between. There are 12 residues in the CDR3. The CDR3 protein is CSVNARGTEAFF. CDR3 coding DNA: TGCAGCGTCAATGCCAGGGGCACTGAAGCTTTCTTT.

The rearrangement uses TRBV30 and TRBJ2-2, with D possibly TRBD2 on 6 matching bases. Germline CDR1 is GTSNPN and CDR2 is SVGIG (reference sequence). V lost 1 base and J 9 bases, leaving 15 bases between the germline ends. The CDR3 is 14 residues long. The CDR3 DNA is TGTGCCTGGAGTGGAGGCGGGGCACCACGGGAGCTGTTTTTT. As protein: CAWSGGGAPRELFF.

This clone is a singleton in its sample. This chain connects TRBV15 to TRBJ1-1; tentatively, D is TRBD1 (5 bases). Germline values: CDR1 LNHNV, CDR2 YYDKDF (reference sequence). V was clipped by 0 bases and J by 12 bases, with 11 bases between them. The CDR3 consists of 12 residues. CDR3 amino acids: CATSRDGAVTFF. DNA for the CDR3: TGTGCCACCAGCAGAGATGGGGCCGTGACTTTCTTT.

The chain uses TRBV11-2 and TRBJ2-7; TRBD1 is a possible D gene (6 bases). CDR1 SGHAT and CDR2 FQNNGV come from the germline V gene. Trimming removed 7 bases from V and 3 bases from J, with 19 bases in between. The CDR3 contains 15 residues. CDR3 DNA: TGTGCCAGCACCGAAGGGGCAGGGGCCCTCTACGAGCAGTACTTC. Its protein product is CASTEGAGALYEQYF.

CDR3 coding DNA: TGTGCCAGCAGCGTAGGGTTAGCGGGAGTTGTTGATGAGCAGTTCTTC. Its protein product is CASSVGLAGVVDEQFF. The chain has TRBV9 and TRBJ2-1; 9 bases map to TRBD2. This CDR3 comprises 16 residues. V dropped 0 bases and J dropped 8; count of bases not matched to a gene: 9. Germline-derived CDR1 and CDR2 are SGDLS and YYNGEE.

Only a few counts were recorded for this clone. For the CDR3, the DNA is TGCAGCGCCGAGGGACAGGGTGACGGCTACACCTTC. It specifies CSAEGQGDGYTF. The V and J genes are TRBV29-1 and TRBJ1-2, with 9 bases identical to TRBD1. This CDR3 has 12 amino acids. Germline-derived CDR1 and CDR2 are SQVTM and ANQGSEA. Trimming removed 7 bases from V and 8 bases from J; junction bases left unmatched: 8.

V is TRBV27 and J is TRBJ1-3; D gene ambiguous. The CDR3 extends over 10 amino acids. Germline V gives CDR1 MNHEY, CDR2 SMNVEV (reference sequence). With 11 bases removed from V and 4 bases from J, the gap between germline ends came to 6 bases. The CDR3 protein is CAFLGNTIYF. The CDR3, as DNA: TGTGCCTTCCTGGGAAACACCATATATTTT.

This clone was picked up one time. The V and J genes are TRBV6-4 and TRBJ1-1; the match to TRBD1 covers 8 bases. The CDR3 consists of 16 residues. The germline CDR1 and CDR2 sequences are MRHNA and SNTAGT. The trim removed 7 bases at V and 5 bases at J, leaving 15 bases unmatched. This chain's CDR3 is CASIGKPGGAWTEAFF. CDR3 nucleotide sequence: TGTGCCAGCATAGGTAAACCAGGGGGCGCATGGACTGAAGCTTTCTTT.

The chain combines TRBV7-3 with TRBJ2-2, with 7 bases matching TRBD1. Germline-derived CDR1 and CDR2 are SGHTA and FQGTGA. The CDR3 extends over 16 amino acids. V lost 5 bases and J lost 7; bases outside the gene matches: 13. CDR3 DNA sequence: TGTGCCAGCAGCGTAGGACACAGGGGTTCGGGCGGGGAGCTGTTTTTT. As protein: CASSVGHRGSGGELFF.

The chain is built from TRBV7-9 and TRBJ2-3; the D gene is possibly TRBD1 (6 bases). CDR1 SEHNR and CDR2 FQNEAQ come from the germline V gene (reference sequence). V lost 5 bases, J lost 5 bases, and 17 bases lay in between. CDR3 length: 15 residues. CDR3 bases: TGTGCCAGCAGCGCAGGGACACCCGTGGGAGATACGCAGTATTTT. Its protein product is CASSAGTPVGDTQYF. The full variable domain, its missing parts supplied by reference TRBV7-9 and TRBJ2-3, is DTGVSQNPRHKITKRGQNVTFRCDPISEHNRLYWYRQTLGQGPEFLTYFQNEAQLEKSRLLSDRFSAERPKGSFSTLEIQRTEQGDSAMYLCASSAGTPVGDTQYFGPGTRLTVL.